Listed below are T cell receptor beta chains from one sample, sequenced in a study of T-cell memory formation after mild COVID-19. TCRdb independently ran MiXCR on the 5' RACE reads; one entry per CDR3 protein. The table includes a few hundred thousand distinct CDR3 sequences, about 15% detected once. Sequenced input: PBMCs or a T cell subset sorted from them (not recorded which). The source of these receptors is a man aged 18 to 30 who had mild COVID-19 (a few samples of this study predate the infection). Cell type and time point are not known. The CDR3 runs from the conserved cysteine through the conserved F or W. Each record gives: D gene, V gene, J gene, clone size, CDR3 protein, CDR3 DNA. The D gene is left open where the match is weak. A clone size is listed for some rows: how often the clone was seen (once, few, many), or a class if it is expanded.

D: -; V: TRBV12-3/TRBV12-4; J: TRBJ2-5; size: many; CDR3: CASLGAGKGQETQYF; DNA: TGTGCCAGCCTTGGTGCGGGTAAGGGACAAGAGACCCAGTACTTC
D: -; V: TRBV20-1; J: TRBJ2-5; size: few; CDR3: CSARVGGGGENQYF; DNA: TGCAGTGCTAGAGTAGGTGGGGGCGGCGAGAACCAGTACTTC
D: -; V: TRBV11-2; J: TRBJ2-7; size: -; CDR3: CASSLVSFYEQYF; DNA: TGTGCCAGCAGCTTAGTCTCCTTCTACGAGCAGTACTTC
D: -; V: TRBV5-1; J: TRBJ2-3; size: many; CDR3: CASSPRGGETTDTQYF; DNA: TGCGCCAGCAGCCCACGGGGAGGCGAAACTACAGATACGCAGTATTTT
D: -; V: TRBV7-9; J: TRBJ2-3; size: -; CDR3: CASSPSSSTDTQYF; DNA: TGTGCCAGCAGCCCAAGTAGTTCCACAGATACGCAGTATTTT
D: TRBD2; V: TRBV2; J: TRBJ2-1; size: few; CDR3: CASRDRSGGGYEQFF; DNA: TGTGCCAGCAGAGATCGCAGCGGGGGGGGCTATGAGCAGTTCTTC
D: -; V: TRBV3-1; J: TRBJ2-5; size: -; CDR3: CASSQEVAVGAQYF; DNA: TGTGCCAGCAGCCAAGAGGTGGCGGTAGGGGCCCAGTACTTC
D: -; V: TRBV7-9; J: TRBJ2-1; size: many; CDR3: CASSRNEQFF; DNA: TGTGCCAGCAGCAGGAATGAGCAGTTCTTC
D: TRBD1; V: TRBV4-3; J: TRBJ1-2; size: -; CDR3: CASSVRDSLGYTF; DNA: TGCGCCAGCAGCGTGCGGGACAGCCTGGGCTACACCTTC
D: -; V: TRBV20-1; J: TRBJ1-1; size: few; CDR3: CSALGQAEAFF; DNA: TGCAGTGCCCTTGGCCAGGCTGAAGCTTTCTTT
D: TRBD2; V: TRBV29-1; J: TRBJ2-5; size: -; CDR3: CSAWRGKETQYF; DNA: TGCAGCGCCTGGCGGGGGAAGGAGACCCAGTACTTC
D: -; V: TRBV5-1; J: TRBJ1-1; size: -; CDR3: CASSLDPGAGQNTEAFF; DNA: TGCGCCAGCAGCTTGGACCCCGGAGCTGGGCAGAACACTGAAGCTTTCTTT
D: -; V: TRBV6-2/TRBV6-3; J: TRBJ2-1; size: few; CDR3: CASSYSMYGGNNEQFF; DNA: TGTGCCAGCAGTTATTCTATGTATGGTGGGAACAATGAGCAGTTCTTC
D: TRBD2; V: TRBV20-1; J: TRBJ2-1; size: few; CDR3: CSARPPGGNGGATYNEQFF; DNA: TGCAGTGCTAGACCCCCGGGGGGTAACGGGGGGGCCACATACAATGAGCAGTTCTTC
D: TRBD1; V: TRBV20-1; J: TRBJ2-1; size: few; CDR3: CSARDRVRNEQFF; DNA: TGCAGTGCTAGGGACAGGGTGCGGAATGAGCAGTTCTTC
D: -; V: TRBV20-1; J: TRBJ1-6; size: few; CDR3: CSARDRGGNSPLHF; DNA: TGCAGTGCTAGAGATCGGGGCGGGAATTCACCCCTCCACTTT
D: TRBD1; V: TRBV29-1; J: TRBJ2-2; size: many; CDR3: CSVDRGLAGELFF; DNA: TGCAGCGTTGACAGGGGGCTCGCCGGGGAGCTGTTTTTT
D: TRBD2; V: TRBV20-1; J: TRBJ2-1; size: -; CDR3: CSARDRSASGGGEQFF; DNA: TGCAGTGCTAGAGATCGCAGTGCTAGCGGGGGGGGTGAGCAGTTCTTC